This T cell receptor (beta chain) derives from a study of response to subunit inactivated influenza vaccine. This clonotype was seen ten or more times. One entry per CDR3 protein results from TCRdb running MiXCR on the RT-PCR reads. The sample lists more than 200,000 distinct CDR3 sequences, 12% seen once, with roughly 7.7% in the top ten. V was clipped by 0 bases and J by 5 bases, with 10 bases between them. CDR3 size: 14 residues. Germline CDR1 and CDR2: LGHNA and YSLEER. Source: non-naive T cells sorted from PBMCs, taken approximately 15 days before vaccination. This clonotype was obtained from a man aged 45-65 years who received an inactivated influenza vaccine. V is TRBV4-3 and J is TRBJ1-2; D not resolved. The CDR3 sequence: CASSQEARSYGYTF. The CDR3 bases are TGCGCCAGCAGCCAAGAGGCCAGGTCGTATGGCTACACCTTC.